One and the same sample provided the 29 T cell receptor beta chains below, sequenced in a study of blood T cell repertoires in COVID-19. Produced via immunoSEQ multiplex PCR; TCRdb's table is partial and in-frame only. The repertoire holds 100,000 to 150,000 clones, about 80% seen once, with 3.8% in the top ten. Sequencing used peripheral blood. Source of these receptors: a woman aged 50 to 65 with acute or convalescent COVID-19.

This chain joins TRBV7-6 and TRBJ2-3; TRBD1 matches 7 bases. Trimming took 4 bases from V and 6 from J; bases not matched to a gene: 16. This CDR3 contains 17 residues. The germline V gene has CDR1 SGHVS and CDR2 FNYEAQ. The CDR3 sequence is CASSSMRQGRGLDTQYF. Written as DNA, the CDR3 is TGTGCCAGCAGCTCAATGAGACAGGGTCGGGGTCTGGATACGCAGTATTTT.

V usage is TRBV7-9 and J usage is TRBJ1-2; 7 bases align to TRBD1. From germline, CDR1 is SEHNR and CDR2 FQNEAQ (reference sequence). Unmatched junction bases numbered 7, after V lost 1 base and J lost 2 bases. The CDR3 covers 16 residues. CDR3 sequence reads: CASSLVGGTINYGYTF. CDR3 nucleotide sequence: TGTGCCAGCAGCTTAGTAGGGGGCACGATCAACTATGGCTACACCTTC.

This rearrangement joins TRBV30 to TRBJ2-3, with TRBD2 matching over 13 bases. The V gene end was trimmed by 4 bases and the J gene end by 8 bases; junction bases not matched to a gene: 12. The CDR3 contains 16 residues. From germline, CDR1 is GTSNPN and CDR2 SVGIG (reference sequence). This CDR3 reads CAWNQGLAGVLVTQYF. The DNA of the CDR3 is TGTGCCTGGAATCAAGGACTAGCGGGAGTTCTGGTTACGCAGTATTTT.

The genes are TRBV7-6 and TRBJ1-4; perhaps TRBD1 as D (5 bases). The ends were cut back, 5 bases at V and 0 bases at J, with 16 bases in the middle. CDR1 and CDR2 from the germline V gene are SGHVS and FNYEAQ. This CDR3 comprises 17 residues. The CDR3 reads CASSKRGGAPTNEKLFF. CDR3 DNA: TGTGCCAGCAGCAAGAGGGGAGGGGCTCCAACTAATGAAAAACTGTTTTTT. The full variable domain, its missing parts supplied by reference TRBV7-6 and TRBJ1-4, is GAGVSQSPRYKVTKRGQDVALRCDPISGHVSLYWYRQALGQGPEFLTYFNYEAQQDKSGLPNDRFSAERPEGSISTLTIQRTEQRDSAMYRCASSKRGGAPTNEKLFFGSGTQLSVL.

The rearrangement uses TRBV5-6 and TRBJ1-1; D not certain. The CDR3 contains 15 residues. V dropped 4 bases and J dropped 6 bases, with 19 bases sitting between them. CDR1 is SGHDT and CDR2 is YYEEEE in the germline V gene. The CDR3 loop reads CASSPREVSYSEAFF. CDR3 in DNA: TGTGCCAGCAGCCCCCGCGAGGTGAGCTACTCTGAAGCTTTCTTT. Full variable domain (outside the CDR3, taken from reference TRBV5-6 and TRBJ1-1): DAGVTQSPTHLIKTRGQQVTLRCSPKSGHDTVSWYQQALGQGPQFIFQYYEEEERQRGNFPDRFSGHQFPNYSSELNVNALLLGDSALYLCASSPREVSYSEAFFGQGTRLTVV.

The chain couples TRBV19 to TRBJ2-7; TRBD1 might be the D (6 bases). Per the germline V gene, CDR1 is LNHDA and CDR2 is SQIVND (reference sequence). Trimming left V 3 bases short and J 4 bases short, with 10 bases between. This CDR3 has 13 residues. In DNA form, the CDR3 reads TGTGCCAGTAGTATTGCTCAGGGGTACGAGCAGTACTTC. Its protein product is CASSIAQGYEQYF.

The gene calls are TRBV7-9 and TRBJ1-2; D is ambiguous. This CDR3 region has 13 residues. V was pared by 0 bases and J by 8 bases, with 10 bases between. Per the germline V gene, CDR1 is SEHNR and CDR2 is FQNEAQ (reference sequence). CDR3 in DNA: TGTGCCAGCAGCTTAGCGACCGACGGGGGCTACACCTTC. Amino acids: CASSLATDGGYTF.

This chain uses TRBV2 with TRBJ2-2, with D possibly TRBD2 on 5 matching bases. The CDR3 spans 14 residues. The V end was cut by 7 bases, the J end by 5 bases, with 14 bases between. Germline CDR1 SNHLY, CDR2 FYNNEI. CDR3 nucleotides: TGTGCCAGCAATAGCGCCTTTCGGACCGGGGAGCTGTTTTTT. It translates to CASNSAFRTGELFF.

The genes are TRBV6-5 and TRBJ2-1, with D possibly matching TRBD2 (5 bases). Trimming shortened V by 0 bases and J by 6 bases, and 12 bases separated the two germline ends. This CDR3 has 15 amino acids. The germline gives CDR1 MNHEY, CDR2 SVGAGI. The CDR3 sequence is CASSYSGRVGNEQFF. Here the CDR3 DNA reads TGTGCCAGCAGTTACTCAGGGCGGGTCGGCAATGAGCAGTTCTTC.

The chain is built from TRBV7-8 and TRBJ1-1; 7 bases are a match to TRBD1. This CDR3 region has 15 residues. V lost 5 bases and J lost 5; bases outside the gene matches: 11. Germline V gene sequence: CDR1 SGHVS, CDR2 FQNEAQ. CDR3 sequence reads: CASSASRDSLTEAFF. The CDR3 DNA reads TGTGCCAGCAGCGCTTCCCGGGACAGTCTTACTGAAGCTTTCTTT.

The rearrangement uses TRBV28 and TRBJ2-3; 11 bases agree with TRBD2. This CDR3 spans 17 amino acids. Germline loops: CDR1 MDHEN, CDR2 SYDVKM. Trimming took 6 bases from V and 6 from J; bases not matched to a gene: 14. The CDR3 spells CASRNYRRLAGSDTQYF. CDR3 DNA sequence: TGTGCCAGCAGGAACTACCGCCGACTAGCGGGGTCCGATACGCAGTATTTT.

In its sample, this clone was seen a few times. The CDR3 coding sequence is TGTGCCAGCAGCTTACTAGGCCAGGGGGCCAAAAACATTCAGTACTTC. This sequence encodes CASSLLGQGAKNIQYF. The J gene is TRBJ2-4, the V gene TRBV7-9, with a weak D call TRBD1 (6 bases). The CDR3 sequence is 16 residues long. V dropped 2 bases and J dropped 1 base, with 12 bases sitting between them. The germline CDR1 and CDR2 sequences are SEHNR and FQNEAQ (reference sequence).

This chain uses TRBV18 with TRBJ1-2; no clear D. This CDR3 region has 13 residues. Trimming stripped 3 bases from V and 6 bases from J, with 11 bases between. Germline V gene sequence: CDR1 KGHSH, CDR2 LQKENI. The CDR3 protein is CASSPGWGDGYTF. CDR3 DNA sequence: TGTGCCAGCTCACCGGGGTGGGGAGATGGCTACACCTTC.

This clone has just one count. CDR3 DNA: TGCGCCAGCAGCCAAGGTACTCAGGGTAGAGACACCATATATTTT. It codes for CASSQGTQGRDTIYF. The V and J genes are TRBV4-1 and TRBJ1-3; tentatively, D is TRBD1 (5 bases). The CDR3 has 15 amino acids. Germline CDR1 and CDR2: MGHRA and YSYEKL. V was trimmed by 1 base and J by 8 bases, leaving 15 bases between them.

The rearrangement links TRBV29-1 to TRBJ2-1, with TRBD2 identical over 7 bases. The germline V gene has CDR1 SQVTM and CDR2 ANQGSEA. The junction had 8 bases not matched to a gene; V was cut back by 6 bases and J by 0 bases. CDR3 length: 15 amino acids. CDR3 in DNA: TGCAGCGTAGATAGAGCGGGGAGCTCCTACAATGAGCAGTTCTTC. Translating gives CSVDRAGSSYNEQFF.

The V and J genes are TRBV4-2 and TRBJ1-1, with TRBD1 as a possible D gene (5 bases). Trimming pared 4 bases from V and 5 bases from J, leaving 8 bases between. The CDR3 has 12 residues. The germline gives CDR1 LGHNA, CDR2 YNFKEQ. In DNA form, the CDR3 reads TGTGCCAGCAGCCCGGGGGAGACTGAAGCTTTCTTT. This gives the protein CASSPGETEAFF.

The chain is built from TRBV7-2 and TRBJ2-5; TRBD2 agrees at 12 bases. V lost 3 bases and J lost 4; bases outside the gene matches: 6. Germline V lookup: CDR1 SGHTA, CDR2 FQGNSA. The CDR3 loop spans 16 amino acids. The CDR3 reads CASSFLGLAGTETQYF. The CDR3, as DNA: TGTGCCAGCAGCTTCCTTGGACTAGCGGGGACAGAGACCCAGTACTTC.

The gene calls are TRBV15 and TRBJ2-3, with D perhaps matching TRBD2 (5 bases). V was cut by 5 bases and J by 1 base, with 7 bases left in between. The CDR3 consists of 13 residues. The germline V gene encodes CDR1 LNHNV and CDR2 YYDKDF (reference sequence). DNA for the CDR3: TGTGCCACCAGCGGACTTCGCACAGATACGCAGTATTTT. Translated: CATSGLRTDTQYF.

The CDR3 region has the DNA TGTGCCAGCAGTGACGAAGCCGGTCACTCACCCCTCCACTTT. Its protein is CASSDEAGHSPLHF. The chain combines TRBV6-4 with TRBJ1-6, with D hard to call. The V end was cut by 2 bases, the J end by 10 bases, with 12 bases between. The CDR3 length is 14 residues. Germline CDR1 is MRHNA and CDR2 is SNTAGT.

This clone was observed a few times. This chain uses TRBV12-5 with TRBJ1-5; 8 bases agree with TRBD1. Looked up from germline, CDR1 is LGHNT and CDR2 is FRNRAP. Trimming took 5 bases from V and 2 from J; bases not matched to a gene: 5. The CDR3 covers 15 residues. CDR3 nucleotides: TGTGCTAGTGGTCATCCGGGACAGGGCAATCAGCCCCAGCATTTT. This translates into CASGHPGQGNQPQHF.

This chain joins TRBV4-1 and TRBJ2-2, with 7 bases identical to TRBD1. Trimming took 5 bases from V and 6 from J; bases not matched to a gene: 3. The CDR3 covers 13 residues. Germline V gene sequence: CDR1 MGHRA, CDR2 YSYEKL. The CDR3 protein is CASSVQGAGELFF. The CDR3 DNA is TGCGCCAGCAGCGTCCAGGGGGCCGGGGAGCTGTTTTTT.

This chain links TRBV27 with TRBJ1-2; 7 nucleotides agree with TRBD1. CDR3 length: 16 residues. The V segment lost 6 bases and the J segment 3 bases; nucleotides outside the gene matches: 13. Germline loops: CDR1 MNHEY, CDR2 SMNVEV (reference sequence). CDR3 nucleotide sequence: TGTGCCAGCAGCCGGAAGACGACAGGGTATGACTATGGCTACACCTTC. Translated: CASSRKTTGYDYGYTF.

This rearrangement joins TRBV5-1 to TRBJ2-1, with 12 bases lining up with TRBD2. Germline CDR1 and CDR2: SGHRS and YFSETQ. This CDR3 has 16 residues. V shed 1 base, J shed 6 bases, and the junction held 5 bases outside the gene matches. Here the CDR3 reads CASSLLLGLAGNEQFF. The CDR3 DNA reads as TGCGCCAGCAGCTTGCTCCTGGGACTAGCGGGCAATGAGCAGTTCTTC.

This chain uses TRBV7-8 with TRBJ1-1; no clear D. This CDR3 spans 14 amino acids. V lost 1 base, J lost 1 base, and 7 bases lay in between. Germline V gene data show CDR1 as SGHVS and CDR2 as FQNEAQ. The chain's CDR3 is CASSLGGGNTEAFF. The CDR3 region has the DNA TGTGCCAGCAGCTTAGGCGGAGGGAACACTGAAGCTTTCTTT.

V usage is TRBV10-3 and J usage is TRBJ2-1; D might be TRBD1 (6 bases). The V and J ends lost 6 bases and 5 bases respectively, with 11 bases between them. Germline loops: CDR1 ENHRY, CDR2 SYGVKD. This CDR3 has 13 residues. CDR3 residues: CAIRPGQNNEQFF. The CDR3, as DNA: TGTGCCATCAGGCCGGGACAAAACAATGAGCAGTTCTTC.

J is TRBJ2-7 and V is TRBV7-3; possibly TRBD1 for D (6 bases). Between the trimmed V and J ends, which lost 5 bases and 1 base, there was a span of 15 bases. Looked up from germline, CDR1 is SGHTA and CDR2 is FQGTGA. This CDR3 comprises 15 residues. CDR3 sequence (DNA): TGTGCCAGCAGCACTCCAGGGGAATTTTCCTACGAGCAGTACTTC. Its translation: CASSTPGEFSYEQYF.

This clone occurred a few times. The chain uses TRBV28 and TRBJ1-1; D remains ambiguous. Germline V gene data show CDR1 as MDHEN and CDR2 as SYDVKM. The CDR3 is 10 amino acids. The ends were cut back, 10 bases at V and 0 bases at J, with 3 bases in the middle. CDR3 nucleotide sequence: TGTGCCACCATGAACACTGAAGCTTTCTTT. It codes for CATMNTEAFF. Filled out from reference TRBV28 and TRBJ1-1, the complete variable domain reads DVKVTQSSRYLVKRTGEKVFLECVQDMDHENMFWYRQDPGLGLRLIYFSYDVKMKEKGDIPEGYSVSREKKERFSLILESASTNQTSMYLCATMNTEAFFGQGTRLTVV.

The chain links TRBV13 to TRBJ2-3; 13 bases line up with TRBD2. CDR3 size: 16 residues. Germline V CDR1 and CDR2: PRHDT, FYEKMQ (reference sequence). V was clipped by 5 bases and J by 5 bases; unmatched bases: 7. The CDR3 is CASSERLAGGIDTQYF. The CDR3 region has the DNA TGTGCCAGCAGCGAGAGACTAGCGGGGGGCATAGATACGCAGTATTTT.

The gene calls are TRBV28 and TRBJ1-3; TRBD1 agrees at 7 bases. The CDR3 is 16 amino acids. Looked up from germline, CDR1 is MDHEN and CDR2 is SYDVKM. V was clipped by 6 bases and J by 0 bases; unmatched bases: 8. The CDR3 sequence: CASRGQTGYSGNTIYF. DNA of the CDR3: TGTGCCAGCAGGGGACAGACAGGGTACTCTGGAAACACCATATATTTT.